This T cell receptor (beta chain) was found in a study of PD-1 blockade in classical Hodgkin lymphoma (dated by TCRdb to the early 2020s). For the wider study: Nivolumab dosing was 3 mg/kg intravenously every 2 weeks, continuing until either disease progression or unacceptable toxicity. The study used CyTOF and TCR beta sequencing to define a peripheral blood immune signature of response to PD-1 blockade in classical Hodgkin lymphoma. Broad study findings and their caveats: Baseline TCR diversity was reported as lower in newly diagnosed patients than in healthy donors, and lower still in relapsed/refractory patients. By C4D1, a significant rise was seen in CD4+ TCR diversity but not in CD8+ TCR diversity (p=0.0027 vs p=0.16), and the rise was most apparent among complete responders (p=0.02). The study was limited to a single clinical trial cohort, and causes of repertoire differences, possibly disease activity or prior therapy, remained undefined. Trial patients with a complete response had baseline diversity similar to that of newly diagnosed patients, while partial responders and progressors had significantly lower diversity. Lower diversity was observed in patients in whom nivolumab was started less than 1 year after ASCT, and these patients were excluded from later analyses so that confounding by immune reconstitution would be avoided.

Genomic DNA was extracted with the Qiagen DNeasy kit from unsorted PBMCs and from negatively selected CD4+ and CD8+ fractions. TCR beta CDR3 regions were subjected to amplification by immunoSEQ multiplex PCR with primers that anneal to V and J segments. Amplification bias was minimized using a synthetic immune receptor repertoire, and residual bias was removed computationally after sequencing. From the authors' description of their analysis: Repertoire diversity was quantified as the Shannon entropy index using custom Python scripts. The unsorted, CD4+ and CD8+ repertoires were each analyzed separately, with the exception of combined analyses, where CD4+ and CD8+ sequences were merged in silico. Clonal expansion was defined as at least a 2-fold frequency increase after treatment relative to C1D1, with a pseudocount of 0.5 for undetected baseline clones. Clones with 0 or 1 copy at C1D1 were classified as singleton clones, and clones with 2 or more copies were classified as non-singleton clones. By matching protein sequences in sorted samples from the same patient, clones expanded in unsorted samples were annotated as CD4+, CD8+ or unknown. Diversity changes from C1D1 to C4D1 were tested in paired samples using Wilcoxon tests. Not all clones reach the TCRdb copy of this immuneACCESS table, which keeps in-frame sequences only. Checked studies attribute under half of the gap to unresolved V genes and leave the rest unexplained. Clonal size and the V and J genes are those of that table, whereas D and trimming came from the DNA. This sample has 27,000 or so clones in its table, and over 60% of those were observed once. The ten largest account for approximately 3.6% of the sample.

The label giving this sample's time point can be read as: cycle 4 day 1 (C4D1), after 6 weeks of nivolumab. Every trial patient had relapsed after autologous stem cell transplantation, and cohorts A, B and C differed in prior brentuximab vedotin exposure. A total of under 70 patients with relapsed/refractory classical Hodgkin lymphoma made up the trial cohort, and each patient's best overall response was complete response, partial response or progressive disease. In the multi-cohort phase II CheckMate 205 trial, trial patients received single-agent nivolumab. An independent review committee assessed best overall response by applying the 2007 International Working Group response criteria. Trial PBMCs were obtained immediately prior to nivolumab initiation (C1D1) and on therapy at cycle 2 day 1 and cycle 4 day 1. Peripheral blood was collected in 8 mL Vacutainer Cell Preparation Tubes, from which PBMCs were isolated by centrifugation and then cryopreserved.

About this clone itself: Its binding antigen is unknown. Within one base of it there is no much larger clone, and no base qualities were kept.

The germline V gene sets CDR1 to MNHEY and CDR2 to SVGAGI. Including the terminal cysteine and phenylalanine, the CDR3 comprises 16 residues. The only DNA kept is the CDR3, 48 bases in frame from the first base. Trimming accounts for 2 bases at V and 4 bases at J, while the number of junction bases matched to no gene is 7. The sample here was peripheral blood mononuclear cells (PBMCs), taken before the fourth cycle of nivolumab. Here the chain combines TRBV6-5 and TRBJ2-5; TRBD2 lines up with 10 middle nucleotides. This clonotype was obtained from a human donor with classical Hodgkin lymphoma. The nucleotide sequence is TGTGCCAGCAGTTACGTCGGGACTAGCGCTCGAGAGACCCAGTACTTC. This is translated as CASSYVGTSARETQYF.